This T cell receptor (beta chain) was profiled in a study of shared clonotypes between healthy human individuals. Profiled with immunoSEQ multiplex PCR; TCRdb holds only in-frame clones, not every one. The repertoire holds some 700,000 clones, with less than 95% as singletons. V was cut by 5 bases and J by 6 bases, with 14 bases left in between. The CDR3 has 14 amino acids. Germline-derived CDR1 and CDR2 are SEHNR and FQNEAQ (reference sequence). V usage is TRBV7-9 and J usage is TRBJ2-1; D may correspond to TRBD1 or TRBD2 (5 bases each). The sequence was collected from a man between 18 and 29 years old in good health. Some clones in this sample may be carry-over from other donors' samples. The sample was memory CD8+ T cells from PBMCs. Described subset: CD45RO+ cells pooled with CCR7-negative TemRA cells. CDR3 coding DNA: TGTGCCAGCAGCAAGGTCGGGGCTTTCAATGAGCAGTTCTTC. Its translation: CASSKVGAFNEQFF.